This T cell receptor (beta chain) was identified during a study of beta chain features in type 1 diabetes. Findings of the study overall: Within the patient group, naive, central memory and Treg TCRB repertoires appeared more similar to each other than within healthy donors. HLA effects on TCRB rearrangement stayed unresolved here.

This CDR3 has 14 residues. CDR1 is PRHDT and CDR2 is FYEKMQ in the germline V gene (reference sequence). The ends were cut back, 2 bases at V and 5 bases at J, with 10 bases in the middle. Expressed TCRB transcripts were sequenced, since all the RNA that had been isolated was reverse transcribed. Assay: immunoSEQ multiplex PCR; the TCRdb copy retains only in-frame clones and omits some. In the table there are some 410,000 clones, around 10% of which are singletons. This clone has more than one count but fewer than ten. Antigen unknown. The genes are TRBV13 and TRBJ2-4; TRBD1 might be the D (6 bases). The receptor comes from a woman aged 18 to 35 in good health. Sample: naive CD4+ T cells from blood. The CDR3 nucleotides are TGTGCCAGCAGCTTATTTAGGACAGAAAACATTCAGTACTTC. Translated: CASSLFRTENIQYF. The entire variable domain, with the rest obtained from reference TRBV13 and TRBJ2-4, is as follows: AAGVIQSPRHLIKEKRETATLKCYPIPRHDTVYWYQQGPGQDPQFLISFYEKMQSDKGSIPDRFSAQQFSDYHSELNMSSLELGDSALYFCASSLFRTENIQYFGAGTRLSVL.